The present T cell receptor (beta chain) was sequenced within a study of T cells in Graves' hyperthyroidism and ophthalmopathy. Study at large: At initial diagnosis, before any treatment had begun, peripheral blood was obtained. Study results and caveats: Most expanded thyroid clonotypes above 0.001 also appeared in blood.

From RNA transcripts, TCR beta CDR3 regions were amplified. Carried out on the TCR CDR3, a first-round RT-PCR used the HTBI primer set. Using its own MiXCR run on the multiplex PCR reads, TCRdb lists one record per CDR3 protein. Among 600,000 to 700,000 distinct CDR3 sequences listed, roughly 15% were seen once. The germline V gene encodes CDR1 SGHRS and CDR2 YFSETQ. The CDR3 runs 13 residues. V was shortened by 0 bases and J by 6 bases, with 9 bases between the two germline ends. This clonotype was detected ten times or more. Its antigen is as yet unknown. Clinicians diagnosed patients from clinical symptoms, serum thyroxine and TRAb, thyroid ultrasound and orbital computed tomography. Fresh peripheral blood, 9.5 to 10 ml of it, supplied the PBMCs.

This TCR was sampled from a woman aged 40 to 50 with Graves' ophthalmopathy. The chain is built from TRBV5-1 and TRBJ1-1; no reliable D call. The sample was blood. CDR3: CASSLASGSEAFF. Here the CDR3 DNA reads TGCGCCAGCAGCTTGGCCTCTGGGTCTGAAGCTTTCTTT.